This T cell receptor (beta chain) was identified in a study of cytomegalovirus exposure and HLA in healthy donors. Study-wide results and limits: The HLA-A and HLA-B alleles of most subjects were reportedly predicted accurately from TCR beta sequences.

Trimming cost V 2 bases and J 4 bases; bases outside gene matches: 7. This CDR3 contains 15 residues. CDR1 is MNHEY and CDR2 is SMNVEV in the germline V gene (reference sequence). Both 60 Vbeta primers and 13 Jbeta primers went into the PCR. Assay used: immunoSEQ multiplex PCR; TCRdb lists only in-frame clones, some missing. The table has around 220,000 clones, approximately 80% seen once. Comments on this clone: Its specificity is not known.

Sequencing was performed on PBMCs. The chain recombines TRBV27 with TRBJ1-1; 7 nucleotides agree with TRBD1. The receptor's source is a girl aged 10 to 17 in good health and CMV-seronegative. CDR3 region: CASSLDRAGITEAFF. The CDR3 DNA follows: TGTGCCAGCAGTTTAGACAGGGCGGGTATCACTGAAGCTTTCTTT.